This TCR beta chain was retrieved from a study of blood T cell repertoires in COVID-19 (TCRdb year 2020). In the study overall: The collaborator samples originated in the United States, Italy and Spain and spanned the acute and convalescent phases of COVID-19. Where available, HLA class I and class II types were obtained from metadata supplied by the sample provider rather than from assay-based typing. Sample metadata almost always included a de-identified subject ID, COVID-19 status, age in years and sex. Subjects who had been exposed to COVID-19, were actively infected with it, or had recovered from it provided the deeply sampled blood TCRbeta repertoires that made up the dataset. Samples came from the ongoing ImmuneRACE study (first 160 participants) plus 1,254 subjects from 6 global collaborators. The repertoires were made available in a free public database intended to serve as a resource for research on the immune response to SARS-CoV-2. The prospective study material was composed of cDNA or gDNA derived from T cells, B-cell-depleted T cells, or PBMCs. The paper as a whole reports these results and caveats: The quantity of clinical and demographic metadata differed by source and by participant and was supplied without curation.

A remark on this clone: Its target antigen remains unknown. Base quality data are lacking; no much larger clone is found one base away.

The CDR3 runs 15 residues from the cysteine to the phenylalanine. Just CDR3 DNA is preserved here, 45 bases in frame from base 1. CDR1 and CDR2, looked up from the germline V gene, are SGHRS and YFSETQ. Trimming takes 2 bases from V and 6 bases from J, and the germline ends sit 16 bases apart. Whole blood was collected in K2EDTA tubes by collaborating institutions according to the institutions' own protocols. For TCRbeta analysis, collaborators shipped samples as frozen whole blood, isolated PBMCs, or DNA extracted from either of those sample types. TCRbeta CDR3 regions were amplified from genomic DNA using the immunoSEQ Assay, a bias-controlled multiplex PCR. On the authors' methods: The number of nucleated cells in each sample was estimated by amplification of reference gene primers within the assay. Sequence reads were collapsed and filtered to measure the absolute abundance of every unique TCRbeta CDR3 rearrangement. For each sample, productive Simpson clonality was calculated as the square root of Simpson's diversity index across productive rearrangements. This is the immuneACCESS table as TCRdb keeps it, with only in-frame sequences that have V and J called. A part of the clones is gone; compared with another copy, unresolved V genes explain less than half, and the rest is unexplained. The V and J calls and clone size come from that table; D and trimming were worked out from the DNA. This sample gives approximately 150,000 clones in total; roughly 87% of them show up just once. Around 4.6% of the sample is taken by the ten largest.

The V and J segments used are TRBV5-1 and TRBJ2-3, and TRBD2 may be the D gene, going by 7 matching bases. What was sequenced was peripheral blood. The source of this sequence is a woman aged 55 to 70 with active or convalescent COVID-19. The sequence in DNA is TGCGCCAGCAGCTTACGGGGGGCCAGCGTGGATACGCAGTATTTT. Translated, it reads CASSLRGASVDTQYF.